This T cell receptor (beta chain) was documented in a study of blood T cell repertoires in COVID-19. Study at large: The study drew acute and convalescent COVID-19 samples from the United States, Italy and Spain.

In the authors' workflow: Scientists estimated how many nucleated cells there were by amplifying reference gene primers. The data were produced by immunoSEQ multiplex PCR, yet TCRdb's version contains in-frame clones alone and is incomplete. V and J calls plus clone size are reproduced from that table; the DNA served to infer D and trimming. This table has 200,000 to 300,000 clones, nearly 90% appearing once. J lost 7 bases, V lost 10 bases, and 19 bases had no gene match. The CDR3 length is 15 residues. The germline V gene encodes CDR1 MNHEY and CDR2 SVGAGI. V is TRBV6-5 and J is TRBJ2-7, with 7 bases that match TRBD1. Sample: peripheral blood. The source is a man between 18 and 35 years old with active or convalescent COVID-19. The CDR3 loop is CATSFTGQTSLEQYF. CDR3 nucleotide sequence: TGTGCCACTTCCTTTACGGGACAGACATCCCTTGAGCAGTACTTC.